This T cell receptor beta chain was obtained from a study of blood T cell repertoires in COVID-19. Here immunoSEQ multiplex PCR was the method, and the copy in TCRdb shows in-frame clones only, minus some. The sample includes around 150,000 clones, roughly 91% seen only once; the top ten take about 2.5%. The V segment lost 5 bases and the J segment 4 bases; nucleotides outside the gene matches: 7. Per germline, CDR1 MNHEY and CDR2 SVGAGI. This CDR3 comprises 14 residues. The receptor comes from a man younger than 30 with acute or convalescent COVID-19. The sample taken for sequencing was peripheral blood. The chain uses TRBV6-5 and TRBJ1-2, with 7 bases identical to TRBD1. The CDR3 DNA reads TGTGCCAGCAGTCCTACCGGGACAGCCTATGGCTACACCTTC. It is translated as CASSPTGTAYGYTF.